This T cell receptor (beta chain) was captured in a study of cytomegalovirus exposure and HLA in healthy donors. Study-level results: Overall, under 200 TCR beta chains were annotated as cytomegalovirus-associated. Accurate prediction of most subjects' HLA-A and HLA-B alleles from TCR beta sequences was reported. In a later analysis, at a false discovery rate of 0.05, 16,951 TCR beta sequences matched HLA alleles.

Germline V lookup: CDR1 KGHSH, CDR2 LQKENI. Trimming took off 0 bases at V and 5 bases at J, with 11 bases between the two ends. This CDR3 has 14 amino acids. The PCR employed 60 Vbeta primers together with 13 Jbeta primers. Sequencing was performed with immunoSEQ multiplex PCR; in TCRdb, only in-frame clones are kept and a portion is missing. The profile covers roughly 120,000 clones, with less than 10% appearing a single time and 5% to 6.5% taken by the ten largest. This clone turned up a few times. What it binds is unknown. This TCR came from a woman aged 35 to 49 in good health and CMV-seropositive. The V gene is TRBV18, the J gene TRBJ2-7; possibly TRBD1 for D (5 bases). The sequencing sample was made of PBMCs. The DNA for the CDR3 is TGTGCCAGCTCACCACCGACCAGGGTCGACGAGCAGTACTTC. This encodes CASSPPTRVDEQYF.